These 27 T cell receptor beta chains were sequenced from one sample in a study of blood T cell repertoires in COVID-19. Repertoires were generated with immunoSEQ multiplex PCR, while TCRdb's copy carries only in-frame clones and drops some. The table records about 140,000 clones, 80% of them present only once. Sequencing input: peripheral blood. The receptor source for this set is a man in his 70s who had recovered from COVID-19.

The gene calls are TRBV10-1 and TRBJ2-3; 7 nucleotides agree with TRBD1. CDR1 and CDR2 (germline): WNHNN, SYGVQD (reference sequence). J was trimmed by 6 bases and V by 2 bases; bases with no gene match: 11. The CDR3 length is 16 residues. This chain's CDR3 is CASSESPLTGKDTQYF. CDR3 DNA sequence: TGCGCCAGCAGTGAGAGCCCTCTGACAGGGAAGGATACGCAGTATTTT.

Here the CDR3 reads CASSPTTGGYSPLHF. Here the CDR3 DNA reads TGTGCCAGCAGTCCAACGACAGGGGGCTATTCACCCCTCCACTTT. The chain links TRBV28 to TRBJ1-6; 10 bases fit TRBD1. Germline V CDR1 and CDR2: MDHEN, SYDVKM. The CDR3 covers 15 residues. V dropped 5 bases and J dropped 8; count of bases not matched to a gene: 6.

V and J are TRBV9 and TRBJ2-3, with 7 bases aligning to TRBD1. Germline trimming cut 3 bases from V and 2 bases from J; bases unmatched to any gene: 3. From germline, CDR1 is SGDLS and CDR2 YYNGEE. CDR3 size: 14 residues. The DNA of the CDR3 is TGTGCCAGCAGCGCGGGACAGAACACAGATACGCAGTATTTT. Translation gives CASSAGQNTDTQYF.

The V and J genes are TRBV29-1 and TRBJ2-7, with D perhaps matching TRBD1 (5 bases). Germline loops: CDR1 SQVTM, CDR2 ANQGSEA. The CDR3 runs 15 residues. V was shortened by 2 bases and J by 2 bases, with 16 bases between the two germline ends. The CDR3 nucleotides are TGCAGCGTTGAACTAGTGGAAGGGGAAGCCTACGAGCAGTACTTC. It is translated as CSVELVEGEAYEQYF.

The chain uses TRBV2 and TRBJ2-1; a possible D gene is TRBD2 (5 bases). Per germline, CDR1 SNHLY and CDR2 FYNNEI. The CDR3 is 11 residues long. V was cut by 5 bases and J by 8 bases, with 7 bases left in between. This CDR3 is CASSTEDEQFF. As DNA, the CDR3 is TGTGCCAGCAGTACGGAGGATGAGCAGTTCTTC.

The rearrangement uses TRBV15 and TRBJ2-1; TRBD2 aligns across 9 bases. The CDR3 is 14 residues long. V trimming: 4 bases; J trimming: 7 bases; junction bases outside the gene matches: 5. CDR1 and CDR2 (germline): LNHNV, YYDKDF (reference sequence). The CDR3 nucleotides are TGTGCCACCAGCAAGTTCCTAGCGGGAAATGAGCAGTTCTTC. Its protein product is CATSKFLAGNEQFF.

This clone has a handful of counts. In DNA, the CDR3 is TGTGCCAGCAGCGGCCAGGGGAGGGGGTCCTACAATGAGCAGTTCTTC. Protein: CASSGQGRGSYNEQFF. The chain recombines TRBV7-9 with TRBJ2-1; a possible D gene is TRBD2 (7 bases). Trimming cost V 5 bases and J 1 base, with 15 bases left between them. Germline CDR1 and CDR2: SEHNR and FQNEAQ (reference sequence). The CDR3 runs 16 residues.

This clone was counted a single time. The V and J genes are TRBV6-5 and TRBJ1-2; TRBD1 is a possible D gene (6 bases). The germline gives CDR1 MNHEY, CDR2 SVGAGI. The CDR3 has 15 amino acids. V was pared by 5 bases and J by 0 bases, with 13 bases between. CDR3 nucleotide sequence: TGTGCCAGCAGTCGAGGGGGTGTAGCTAACTATGGCTACACCTTC. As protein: CASSRGGVANYGYTF.

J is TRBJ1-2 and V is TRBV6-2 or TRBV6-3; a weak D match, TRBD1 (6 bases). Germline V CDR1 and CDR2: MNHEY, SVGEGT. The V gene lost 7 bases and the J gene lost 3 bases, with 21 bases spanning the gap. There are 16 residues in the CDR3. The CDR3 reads CASTPITGTTYYGYTF. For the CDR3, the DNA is TGTGCCAGCACCCCAATAACCGGGACAACTTACTATGGCTACACCTTC.

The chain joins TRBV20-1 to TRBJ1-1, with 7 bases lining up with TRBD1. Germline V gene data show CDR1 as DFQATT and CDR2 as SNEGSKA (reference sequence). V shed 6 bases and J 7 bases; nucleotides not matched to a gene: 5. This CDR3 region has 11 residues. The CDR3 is CSATSGGEAFF. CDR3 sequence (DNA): TGCAGTGCCACGTCAGGGGGTGAAGCTTTCTTT.

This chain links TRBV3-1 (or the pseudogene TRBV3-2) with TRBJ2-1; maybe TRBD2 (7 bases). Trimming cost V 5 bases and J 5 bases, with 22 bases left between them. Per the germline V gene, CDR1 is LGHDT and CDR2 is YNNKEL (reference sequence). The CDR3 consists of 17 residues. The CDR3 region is CASSSSRGGLNHNEQFF. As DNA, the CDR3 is TGTGCCAGCAGCTCATCAAGGGGGGGGCTAAACCACAATGAGCAGTTCTTC.

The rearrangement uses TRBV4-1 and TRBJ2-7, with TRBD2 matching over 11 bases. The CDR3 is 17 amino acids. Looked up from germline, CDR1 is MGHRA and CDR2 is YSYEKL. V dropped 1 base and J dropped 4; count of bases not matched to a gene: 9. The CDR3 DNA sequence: TGCGCCAGCAGCCAAGGTAGCGGTAGCGGGAGGGTATACGAGCAGTACTTC. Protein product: CASSQGSGSGRVYEQYF.

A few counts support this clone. CDR3 coding DNA: TGTGCCAGCAGCTTAGGCGAGGAACATGGTAATGAAAAACTGTTTTTT. This encodes CASSLGEEHGNEKLFF. The chain is built from TRBV13 and TRBJ1-4, with D uncertain. The CDR3 totals 16 residues. The germline gives CDR1 PRHDT, CDR2 FYEKMQ (reference sequence). Between the trimmed V and J ends, which lost 0 bases and 4 bases, there was a span of 12 bases.

The CDR3 bases are TGTGCCAGCAGCGCGCTAGCGGGGAACAAAGAGACCCAGTACTTC. Translating gives CASSALAGNKETQYF. V usage is TRBV28 and J usage is TRBJ2-5; 9 nucleotides agree with TRBD2. Germline CDR1 MDHEN, CDR2 SYDVKM. With V trimmed by 6 bases and J by 3 bases, 8 bases remained unmatched. The CDR3 runs to 15 residues. The full variable domain, rest sourced from reference TRBV28 and TRBJ2-5, is DVKVTQSSRYLVKRTGEKVFLECVQDMDHENMFWYRQDPGLGLRLIYFSYDVKMKEKGDIPEGYSVSREKKERFSLILESASTNQTSMYLCASSALAGNKETQYFGPGTRLLVL.

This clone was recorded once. CDR3 loop: CASSLLRGIKNIQYF. The CDR3 DNA is TGTGCCAGCTCTCTCCTCAGGGGAATCAAAAACATTCAGTACTTC. The chain employs TRBV18 and TRBJ2-4; possibly TRBD1 for D (6 bases). Germline V gene lookup returns CDR1 KGHSH and CDR2 LQKENI. The V end was cut by 6 bases, the J end by 3 bases, with 15 bases between. This CDR3 is 15 amino acids long. The full variable domain, its missing parts supplied by reference TRBV18 and TRBJ2-4, is NAGVMQNPRHLVRRRGQEARLRCSPMKGHSHVYWYRQLPEEGLKFMVYLQKENIIDESGMPKERFSAEFPKEGPSILRIQQVVRGDSAAYFCASSLLRGIKNIQYFGAGTRLSVL.

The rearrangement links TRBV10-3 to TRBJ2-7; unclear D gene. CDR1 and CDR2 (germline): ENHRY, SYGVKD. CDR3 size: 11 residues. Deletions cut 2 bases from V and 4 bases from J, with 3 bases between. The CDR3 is CAISELYEQYF. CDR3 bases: TGTGCCATCAGTGAGCTTTACGAGCAGTACTTC.

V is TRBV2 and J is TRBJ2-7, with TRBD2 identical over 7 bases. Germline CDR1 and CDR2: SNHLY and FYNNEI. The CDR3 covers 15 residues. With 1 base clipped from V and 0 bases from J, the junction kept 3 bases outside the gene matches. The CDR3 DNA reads TGTGCCAGCAGTGAAGAGGCGGGAGCCTCCTACGAGCAGTACTTC. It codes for CASSEEAGASYEQYF.

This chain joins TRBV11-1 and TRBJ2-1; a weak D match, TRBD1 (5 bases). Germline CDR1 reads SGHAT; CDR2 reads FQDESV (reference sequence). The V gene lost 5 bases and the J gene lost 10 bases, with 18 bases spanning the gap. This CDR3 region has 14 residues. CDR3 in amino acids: CASSPKLEAGEQFF. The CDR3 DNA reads TGTGCCAGCAGCCCAAAACTCGAAGCAGGGGAGCAGTTCTTC.

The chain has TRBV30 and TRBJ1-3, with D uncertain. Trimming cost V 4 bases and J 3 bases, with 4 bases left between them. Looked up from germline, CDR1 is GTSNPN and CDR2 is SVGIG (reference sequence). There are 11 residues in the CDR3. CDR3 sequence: CAWTIGNTIYF. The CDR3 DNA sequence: TGTGCCTGGACTATTGGAAACACCATATATTTT. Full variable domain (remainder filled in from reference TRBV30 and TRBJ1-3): SQTIHQWPATLVQPVGSPLSLECTVEGTSNPNLYWYRQAAGRGLQLLFYSVGIGQISSEVPQNLSASRPQDRQFILSSKKLLLSDSGFYLCAWTIGNTIYFGEGSWLTVV.

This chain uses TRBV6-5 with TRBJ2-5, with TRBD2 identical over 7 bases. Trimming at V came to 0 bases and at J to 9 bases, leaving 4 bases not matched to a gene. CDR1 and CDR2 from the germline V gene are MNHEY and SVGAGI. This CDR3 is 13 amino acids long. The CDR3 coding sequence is TGTGCCAGCAGTTACTCGAAAAGCGGGGCCCAGTACTTC. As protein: CASSYSKSGAQYF.

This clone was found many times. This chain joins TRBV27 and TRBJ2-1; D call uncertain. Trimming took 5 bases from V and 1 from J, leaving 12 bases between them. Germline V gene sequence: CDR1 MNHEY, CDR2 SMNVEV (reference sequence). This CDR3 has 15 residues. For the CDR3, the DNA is TGTGCCAGCAGTGCCGCCGCAGATTCCTACAATGAGCAGTTCTTC. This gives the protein CASSAAADSYNEQFF.

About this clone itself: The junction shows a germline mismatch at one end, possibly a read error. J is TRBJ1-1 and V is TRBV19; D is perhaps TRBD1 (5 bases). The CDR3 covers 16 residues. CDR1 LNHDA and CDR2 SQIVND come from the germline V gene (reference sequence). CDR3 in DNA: TGTGCCAGTAGTTCTACAGGCGGCAGCTGGAACAGTGAAGCTTTCTTT. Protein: CASSSTGGSWNSEAFF.

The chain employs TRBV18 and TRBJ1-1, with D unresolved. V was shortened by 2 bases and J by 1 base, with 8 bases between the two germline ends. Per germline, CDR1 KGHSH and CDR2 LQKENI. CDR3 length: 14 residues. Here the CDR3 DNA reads TGTGCCAGCTCACCAGTACAGCCGAACACTGAAGCTTTCTTT. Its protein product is CASSPVQPNTEAFF.

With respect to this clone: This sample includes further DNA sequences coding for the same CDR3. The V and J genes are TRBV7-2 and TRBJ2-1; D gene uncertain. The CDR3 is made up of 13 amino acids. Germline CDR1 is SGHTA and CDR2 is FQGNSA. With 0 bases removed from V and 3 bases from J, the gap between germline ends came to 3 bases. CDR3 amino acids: CASSLARYNEQFF. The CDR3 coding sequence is TGTGCCAGCAGCTTAGCTCGCTACAATGAGCAGTTCTTC.

The CDR3 sequence: CASSLAWDRVTGELFF. In DNA form, the CDR3 reads TGTGCCAGCAGCTTGGCTTGGGACAGGGTCACCGGGGAGCTGTTTTTT. The chain employs TRBV5-6 and TRBJ2-2, with TRBD1 matching 9 bases. The CDR3 runs 16 residues. Germline V CDR1 and CDR2: SGHDT, YYEEEE. Unmatched junction bases numbered 4, after V lost 0 bases and J lost 4 bases.

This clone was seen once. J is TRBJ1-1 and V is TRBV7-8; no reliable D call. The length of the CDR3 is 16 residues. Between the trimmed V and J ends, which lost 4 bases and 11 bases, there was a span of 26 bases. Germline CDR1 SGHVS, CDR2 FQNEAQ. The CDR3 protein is CASSSDWEGTSAAAFF. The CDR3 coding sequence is TGTGCCAGCAGCTCGGACTGGGAAGGTACTTCGGCGGCTGCTTTCTTT.

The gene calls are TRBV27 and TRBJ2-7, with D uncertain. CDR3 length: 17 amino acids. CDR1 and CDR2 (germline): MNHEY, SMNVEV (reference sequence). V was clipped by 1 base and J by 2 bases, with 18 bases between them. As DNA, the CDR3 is TGTGCCAGCAGTTTATTCGCGCCCGACACCCCCACCTACGAGCAGTACTTC. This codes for CASSLFAPDTPTYEQYF.